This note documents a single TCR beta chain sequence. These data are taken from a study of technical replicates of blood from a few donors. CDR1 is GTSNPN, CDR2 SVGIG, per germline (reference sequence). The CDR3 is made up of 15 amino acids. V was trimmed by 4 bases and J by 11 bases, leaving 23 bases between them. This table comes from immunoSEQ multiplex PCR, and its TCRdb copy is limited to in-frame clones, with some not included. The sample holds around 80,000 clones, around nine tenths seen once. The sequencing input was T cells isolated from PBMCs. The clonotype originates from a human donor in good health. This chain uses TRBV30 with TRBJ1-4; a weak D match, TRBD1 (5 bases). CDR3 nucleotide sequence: TGTGCCTGGACCCTACCGGGAGGGGTTGGTAAGAAACTGTTTTTT. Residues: CAWTLPGGVGKKLFF. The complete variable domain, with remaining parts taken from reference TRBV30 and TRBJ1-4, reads SQTIHQWPATLVQPVGSPLSLECTVEGTSNPNLYWYRQAAGRGLQLLFYSVGIGQISSEVPQNLSASRPQDRQFILSSKKLLLSDSGFYLCAWTLPGGVGKKLFFGSGTQLSVL.